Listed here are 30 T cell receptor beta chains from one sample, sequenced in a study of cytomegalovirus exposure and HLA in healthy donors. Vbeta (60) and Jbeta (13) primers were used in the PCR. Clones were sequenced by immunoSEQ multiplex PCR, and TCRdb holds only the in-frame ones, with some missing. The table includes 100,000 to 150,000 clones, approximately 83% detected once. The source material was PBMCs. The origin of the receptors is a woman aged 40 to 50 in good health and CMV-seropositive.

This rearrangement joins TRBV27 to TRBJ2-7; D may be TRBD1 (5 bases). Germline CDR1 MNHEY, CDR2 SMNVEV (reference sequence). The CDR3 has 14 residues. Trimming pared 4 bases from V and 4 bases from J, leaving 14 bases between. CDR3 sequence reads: CASSWAGPHYEQYF. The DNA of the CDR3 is TGTGCCAGCAGTTGGGCAGGGCCCCATTACGAGCAGTACTTC.

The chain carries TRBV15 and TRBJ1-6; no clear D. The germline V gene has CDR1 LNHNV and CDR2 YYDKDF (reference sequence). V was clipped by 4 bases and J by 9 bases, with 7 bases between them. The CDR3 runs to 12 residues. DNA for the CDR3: TGTGCCACCAGCACTACTACTTCACCCCTCCACTTT. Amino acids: CATSTTTSPLHF.

The CDR3 nucleotides read TGTGCCAGCAGGGGGTGGGCGGGAGGGGGCACAGATACGCAGTATTTT. Its protein is CASRGWAGGGTDTQYF. The genes are TRBV27 and TRBJ2-3; 9 nucleotides line up with TRBD2. The CDR3 is 16 amino acids. Germline V gene sequence: CDR1 MNHEY, CDR2 SMNVEV (reference sequence). Trimming at V came to 6 bases and at J to 1 base, leaving 8 bases not matched to a gene.

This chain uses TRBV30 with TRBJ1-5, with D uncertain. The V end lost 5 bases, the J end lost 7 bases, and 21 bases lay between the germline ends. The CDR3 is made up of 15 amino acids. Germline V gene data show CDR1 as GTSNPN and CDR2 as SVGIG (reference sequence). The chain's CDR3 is CAWSEGRVRKQPQHF. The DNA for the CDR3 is TGTGCCTGGTCGGAGGGCCGGGTAAGAAAGCAGCCCCAGCATTTT.

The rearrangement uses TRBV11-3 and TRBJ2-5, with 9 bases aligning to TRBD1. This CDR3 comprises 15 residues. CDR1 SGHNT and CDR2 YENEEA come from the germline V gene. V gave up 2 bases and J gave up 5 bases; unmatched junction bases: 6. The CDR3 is CASSLNRGRSETQYF. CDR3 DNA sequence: TGTGCCAGCAGCTTAAACAGGGGGCGCTCCGAGACCCAGTACTTC. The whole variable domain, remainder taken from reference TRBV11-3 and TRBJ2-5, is EAGVVQSPRYKIIEKKQPVAFWCNPISGHNTLYWYLQNLGQGPELLIRYENEEAVDDSQLPKDRFSAERLKGVDSTLKIQPAELGDSAVYLCASSLNRGRSETQYFGPGTRLLVL.

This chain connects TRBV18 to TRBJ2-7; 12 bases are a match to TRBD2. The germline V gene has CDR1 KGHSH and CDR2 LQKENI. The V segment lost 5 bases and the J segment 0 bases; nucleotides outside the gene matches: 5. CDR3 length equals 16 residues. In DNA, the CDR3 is TGTGCCAGCTCAGGGACTAGCGGGCCAAGCTCCTACGAGCAGTACTTC. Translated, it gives CASSGTSGPSSYEQYF. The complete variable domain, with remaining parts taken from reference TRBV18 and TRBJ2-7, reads NAGVMQNPRHLVRRRGQEARLRCSPMKGHSHVYWYRQLPEEGLKFMVYLQKENIIDESGMPKERFSAEFPKEGPSILRIQQVVRGDSAAYFCASSGTSGPSSYEQYFGPGTRLTVT.

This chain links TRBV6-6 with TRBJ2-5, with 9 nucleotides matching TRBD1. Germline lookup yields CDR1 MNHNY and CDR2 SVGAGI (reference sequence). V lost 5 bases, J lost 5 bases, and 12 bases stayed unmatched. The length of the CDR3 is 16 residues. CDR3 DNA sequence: TGTGCCAGCAGTAAGGACAGGGGTGGTAAGCGGGAGACCCAGTACTTC. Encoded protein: CASSKDRGGKRETQYF.

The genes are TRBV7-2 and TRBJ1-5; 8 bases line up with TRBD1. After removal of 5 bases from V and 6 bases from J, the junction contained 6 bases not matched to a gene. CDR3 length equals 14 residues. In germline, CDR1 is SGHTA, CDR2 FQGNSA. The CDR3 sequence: CASSPRTGRQPQHF. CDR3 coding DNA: TGTGCCAGCAGCCCAAGGACAGGGCGTCAGCCCCAGCATTTT.

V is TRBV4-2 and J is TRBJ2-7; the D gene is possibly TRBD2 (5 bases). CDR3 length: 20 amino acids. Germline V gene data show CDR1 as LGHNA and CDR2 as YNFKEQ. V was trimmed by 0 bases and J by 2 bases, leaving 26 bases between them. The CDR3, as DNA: TGTGCCAGCAGCCAAGATCGAGAGTTTGGGCAGAGGGCCGGGACCTACGAGCAGTACTTC. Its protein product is CASSQDREFGQRAGTYEQYF.

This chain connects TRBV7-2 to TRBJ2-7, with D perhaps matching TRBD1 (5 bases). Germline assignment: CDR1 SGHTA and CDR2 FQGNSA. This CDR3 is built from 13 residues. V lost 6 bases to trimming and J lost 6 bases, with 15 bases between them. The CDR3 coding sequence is TGTGCCAGCAGAAGGGGCCTAGGAAGCGAGCAGTACTTC. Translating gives CASRRGLGSEQYF.

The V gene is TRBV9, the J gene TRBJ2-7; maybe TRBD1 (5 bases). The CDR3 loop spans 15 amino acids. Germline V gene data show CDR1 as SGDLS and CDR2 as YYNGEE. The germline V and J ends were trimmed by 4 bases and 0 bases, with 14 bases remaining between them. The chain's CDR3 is CASSPNGHLSYEQYF. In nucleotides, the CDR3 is TGTGCCAGCAGCCCGAACGGACATCTCTCCTACGAGCAGTACTTC.

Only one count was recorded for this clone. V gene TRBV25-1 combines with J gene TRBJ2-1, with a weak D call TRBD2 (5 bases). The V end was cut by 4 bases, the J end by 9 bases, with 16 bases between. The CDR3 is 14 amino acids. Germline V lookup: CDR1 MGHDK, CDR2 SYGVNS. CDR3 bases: TGTGCCAGCAGTGGGTCCGAACTAGGAATTGAGCAGTTCTTC. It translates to CASSGSELGIEQFF.

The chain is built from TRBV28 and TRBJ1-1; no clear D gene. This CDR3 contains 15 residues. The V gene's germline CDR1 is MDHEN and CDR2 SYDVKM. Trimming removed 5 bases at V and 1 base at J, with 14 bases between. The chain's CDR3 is CASSPPDLTNTEAFF. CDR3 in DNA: TGTGCCAGCAGTCCCCCGGACTTAACGAACACTGAAGCTTTCTTT. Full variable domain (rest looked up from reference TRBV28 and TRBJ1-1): DVKVTQSSRYLVKRTGEKVFLECVQDMDHENMFWYRQDPGLGLRLIYFSYDVKMKEKGDIPEGYSVSREKKERFSLILESASTNQTSMYLCASSPPDLTNTEAFFGQGTRLTVV.

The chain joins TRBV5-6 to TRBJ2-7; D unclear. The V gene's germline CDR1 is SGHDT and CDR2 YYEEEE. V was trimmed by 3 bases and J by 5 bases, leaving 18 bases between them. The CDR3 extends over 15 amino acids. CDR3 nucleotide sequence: TGTGCCAGCAGCTGGCGCCTCGAGACTGGCCACGAGCAGTACTTC. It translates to CASSWRLETGHEQYF.

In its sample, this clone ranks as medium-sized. CDR3: CATATGVEAEQYF. For the CDR3, the DNA is TGTGCCACCGCGACAGGGGTGGAGGCCGAGCAGTACTTC. This sequence joins TRBV6-4 and TRBJ2-7; 8 bases map to TRBD1. This CDR3 is 13 amino acids long. V lost 10 bases, J lost 6 bases, and 11 bases stayed unmatched. From germline, CDR1 is MRHNA and CDR2 SNTAGT.

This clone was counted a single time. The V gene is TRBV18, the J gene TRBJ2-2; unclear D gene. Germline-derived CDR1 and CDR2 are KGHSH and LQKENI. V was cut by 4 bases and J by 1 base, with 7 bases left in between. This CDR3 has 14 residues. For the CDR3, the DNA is TGTGCCAGCTCACGACAAGGGAACACCGGGGAGCTGTTTTTT. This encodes CASSRQGNTGELFF.

CDR3 coding DNA: TGTGCAGCCGGGCAAGGGGCGGCACCCAACTATGGCTACACCTTC. Translation gives CAAGQGAAPNYGYTF. V and J are TRBV6-1 and TRBJ1-2; possibly TRBD1 for D (5 bases). Germline lookup yields CDR1 MNHNS and CDR2 SASEGT. The CDR3 has 15 residues.

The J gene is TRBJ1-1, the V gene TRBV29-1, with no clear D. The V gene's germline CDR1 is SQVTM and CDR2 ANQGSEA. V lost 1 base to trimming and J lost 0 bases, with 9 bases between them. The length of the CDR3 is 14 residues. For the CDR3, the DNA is TGCAGCGTTGAAGGTACACAGCTGAACACTGAAGCTTTCTTT. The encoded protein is CSVEGTQLNTEAFF. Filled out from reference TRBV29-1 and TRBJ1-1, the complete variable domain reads SAVISQKPSRDICQRGTSLTIQCQVDSQVTMMFWYRQQPGQSLTLIATANQGSEATYESGFVIDKFPISRPNLTFSTLTVSNMSPEDSSIYLCSVEGTQLNTEAFFGQGTRLTVV.

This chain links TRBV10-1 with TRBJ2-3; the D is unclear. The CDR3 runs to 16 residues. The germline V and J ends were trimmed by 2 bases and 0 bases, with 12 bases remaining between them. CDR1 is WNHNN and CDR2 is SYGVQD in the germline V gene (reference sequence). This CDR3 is CASSEQVITSTDTQYF. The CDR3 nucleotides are TGCGCCAGCAGTGAGCAGGTGATAACTAGCACAGATACGCAGTATTTT.

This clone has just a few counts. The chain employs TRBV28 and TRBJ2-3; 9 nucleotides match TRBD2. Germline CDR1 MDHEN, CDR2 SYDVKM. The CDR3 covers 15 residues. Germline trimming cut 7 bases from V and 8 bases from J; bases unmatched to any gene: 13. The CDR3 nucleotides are TGTGCCAGCACCCCCGGGGCGGGAGGGGCTGGTACGCAGTATTTT. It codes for CASTPGAGGAGTQYF.

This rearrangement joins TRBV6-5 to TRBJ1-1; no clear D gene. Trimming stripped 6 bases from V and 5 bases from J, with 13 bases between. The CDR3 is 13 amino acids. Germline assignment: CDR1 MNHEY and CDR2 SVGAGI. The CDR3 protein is CASSTGRGTEAFF. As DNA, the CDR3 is TGTGCCAGCAGCACCGGCCGGGGAACTGAAGCTTTCTTT.

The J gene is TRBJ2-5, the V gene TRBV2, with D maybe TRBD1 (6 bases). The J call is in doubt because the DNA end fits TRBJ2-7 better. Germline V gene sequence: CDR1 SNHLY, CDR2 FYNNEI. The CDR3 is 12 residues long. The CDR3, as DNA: TGTGCCAGCAGAGCAGGGGTACACGAGCAGTACTTC. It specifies CASRAGVHEQYF.

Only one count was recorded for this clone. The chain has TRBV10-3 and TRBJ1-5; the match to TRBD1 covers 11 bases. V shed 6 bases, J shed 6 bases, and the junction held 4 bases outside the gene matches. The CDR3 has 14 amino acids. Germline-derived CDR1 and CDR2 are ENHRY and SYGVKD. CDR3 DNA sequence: TGTGCCATCAGGGACAGGGGGCTCTCTCAGCCCCAGCATTTT. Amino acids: CAIRDRGLSQPQHF.

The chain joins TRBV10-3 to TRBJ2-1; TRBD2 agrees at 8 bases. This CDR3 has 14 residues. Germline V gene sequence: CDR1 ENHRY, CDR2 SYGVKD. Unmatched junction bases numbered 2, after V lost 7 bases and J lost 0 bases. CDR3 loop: CAIKSGSSYNEQFF. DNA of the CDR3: TGTGCCATCAAGAGCGGGAGCTCCTACAATGAGCAGTTCTTC.

The CDR3 loop reads CASSPGTGVADTQYF. As DNA, the CDR3 is TGTGCCAGCAGCCCCGGGACAGGGGTCGCAGATACGCAGTATTTT. V usage is TRBV28 and J usage is TRBJ2-3, with 10 bases that match TRBD1. In germline, CDR1 is MDHEN, CDR2 SYDVKM. This CDR3 is built from 15 residues. J was trimmed by 4 bases and V by 6 bases; bases with no gene match: 7.

CDR3 sequence (DNA): TGTGCCACCAGCAGTGACTCCAGGACAGTCTATGGCTACACCTTC. Translated: CATSSDSRTVYGYTF. The chain has TRBV15 and TRBJ1-2; D perhaps matches TRBD1 (6 bases). Germline V gives CDR1 LNHNV, CDR2 YYDKDF (reference sequence). V shed 3 bases and J shed 4 bases, with 15 bases lying between them. CDR3 length equals 15 residues.

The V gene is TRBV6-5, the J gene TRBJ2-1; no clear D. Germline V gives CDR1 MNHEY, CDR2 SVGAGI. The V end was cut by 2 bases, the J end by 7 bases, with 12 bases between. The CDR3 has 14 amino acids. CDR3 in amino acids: CASSYGEHQNEQFF. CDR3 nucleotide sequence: TGTGCCAGCAGTTACGGAGAGCACCAGAATGAGCAGTTCTTC.

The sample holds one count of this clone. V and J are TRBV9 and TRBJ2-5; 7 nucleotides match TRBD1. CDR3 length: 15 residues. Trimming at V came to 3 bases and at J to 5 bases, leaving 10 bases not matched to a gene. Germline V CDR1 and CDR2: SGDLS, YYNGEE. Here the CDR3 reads CASSGRGTPGETQYF. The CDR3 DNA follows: TGTGCCAGCAGCGGCAGGGGGACCCCAGGGGAGACCCAGTACTTC.

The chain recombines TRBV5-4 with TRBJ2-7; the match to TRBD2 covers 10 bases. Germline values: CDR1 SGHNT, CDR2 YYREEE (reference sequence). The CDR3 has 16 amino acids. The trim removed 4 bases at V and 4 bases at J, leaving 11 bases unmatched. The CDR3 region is CASSKDSGTSVYEQYF. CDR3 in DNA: TGTGCCAGCAGCAAAGACTCCGGGACTAGCGTGTACGAGCAGTACTTC. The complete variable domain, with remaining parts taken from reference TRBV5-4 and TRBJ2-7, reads ETGVTQSPTHLIKTRGQQVTLRCSSQSGHNTVSWYQQALGQGPQFIFQYYREEENGRGNFPPRFSGLQFPNYSSELNVNALELDDSALYLCASSKDSGTSVYEQYFGPGTRLTVT.

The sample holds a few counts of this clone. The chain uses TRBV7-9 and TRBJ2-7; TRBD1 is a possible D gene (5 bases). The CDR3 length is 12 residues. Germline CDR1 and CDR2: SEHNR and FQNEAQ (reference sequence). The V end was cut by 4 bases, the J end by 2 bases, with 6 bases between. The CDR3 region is CASSSGTYEQYF. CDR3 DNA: TGTGCCAGCAGCTCAGGGACCTACGAGCAGTACTTC.